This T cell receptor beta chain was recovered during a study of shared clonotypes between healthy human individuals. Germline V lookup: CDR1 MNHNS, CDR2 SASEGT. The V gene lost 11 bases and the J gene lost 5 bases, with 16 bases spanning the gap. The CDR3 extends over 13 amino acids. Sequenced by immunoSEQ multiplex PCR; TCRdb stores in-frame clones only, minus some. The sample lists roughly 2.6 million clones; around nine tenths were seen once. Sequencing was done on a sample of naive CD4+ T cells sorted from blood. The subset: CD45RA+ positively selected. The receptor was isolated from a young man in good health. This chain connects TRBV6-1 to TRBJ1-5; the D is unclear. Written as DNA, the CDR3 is TGTGCCGGTAGAGGTGACATCTATCAGCCCCAGCATTTT. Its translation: CAGRGDIYQPQHF.